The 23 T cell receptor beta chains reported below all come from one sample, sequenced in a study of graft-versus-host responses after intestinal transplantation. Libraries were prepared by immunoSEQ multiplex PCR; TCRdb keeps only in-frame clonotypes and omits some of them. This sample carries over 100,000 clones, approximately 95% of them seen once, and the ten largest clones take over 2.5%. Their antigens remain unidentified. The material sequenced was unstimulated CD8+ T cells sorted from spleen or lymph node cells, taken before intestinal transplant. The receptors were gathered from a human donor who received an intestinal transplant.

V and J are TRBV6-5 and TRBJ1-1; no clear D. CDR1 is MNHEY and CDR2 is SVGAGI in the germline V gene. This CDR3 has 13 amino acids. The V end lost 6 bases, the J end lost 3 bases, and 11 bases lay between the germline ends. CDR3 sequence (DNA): TGTGCCAGCAGCCATACAGTGTACACTGAAGCTTTCTTT. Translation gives CASSHTVYTEAFF.

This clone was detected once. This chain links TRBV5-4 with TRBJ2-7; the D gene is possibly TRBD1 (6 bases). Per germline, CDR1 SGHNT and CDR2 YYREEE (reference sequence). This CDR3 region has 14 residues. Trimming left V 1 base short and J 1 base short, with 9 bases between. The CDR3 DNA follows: TGTGCCAGCAGCTTGATTGGACAGTCCTACGAGCAGTACTTC. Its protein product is CASSLIGQSYEQYF.

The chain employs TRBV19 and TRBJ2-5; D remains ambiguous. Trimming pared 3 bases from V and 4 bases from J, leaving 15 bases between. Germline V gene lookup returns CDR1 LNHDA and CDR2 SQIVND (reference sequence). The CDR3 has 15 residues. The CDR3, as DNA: TGTGCCAGTAGTATTTACTCTTTCCGTGGAGAGACCCAGTACTTC. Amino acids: CASSIYSFRGETQYF.

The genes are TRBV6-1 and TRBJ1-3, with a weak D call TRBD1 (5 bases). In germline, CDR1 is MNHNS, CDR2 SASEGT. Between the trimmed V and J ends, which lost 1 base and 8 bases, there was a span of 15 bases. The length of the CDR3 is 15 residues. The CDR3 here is CASSEVRGGGDTIYF. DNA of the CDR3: TGTGCCAGCAGTGAAGTACGGGGCGGGGGGGACACCATATATTTT.

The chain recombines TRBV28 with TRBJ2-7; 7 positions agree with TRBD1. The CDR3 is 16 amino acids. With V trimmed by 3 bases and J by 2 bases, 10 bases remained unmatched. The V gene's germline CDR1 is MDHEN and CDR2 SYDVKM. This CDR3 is CASSLTATGQTYEQYF. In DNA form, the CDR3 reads TGTGCCAGCAGTTTGACGGCGACGGGACAGACCTACGAGCAGTACTTC.

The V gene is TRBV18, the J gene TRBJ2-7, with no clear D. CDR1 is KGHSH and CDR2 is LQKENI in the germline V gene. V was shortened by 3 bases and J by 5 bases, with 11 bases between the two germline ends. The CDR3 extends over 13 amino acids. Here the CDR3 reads CASSPLIGHEQYF. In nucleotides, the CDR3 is TGTGCCAGCTCACCCTTGATAGGGCACGAGCAGTACTTC.

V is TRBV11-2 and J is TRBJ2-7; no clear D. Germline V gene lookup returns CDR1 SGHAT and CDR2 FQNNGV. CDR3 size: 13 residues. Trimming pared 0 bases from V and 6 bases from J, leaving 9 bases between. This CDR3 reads CASSLEVKSEQYF. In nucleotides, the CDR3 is TGTGCCAGCAGCTTAGAAGTCAAATCCGAGCAGTACTTC.

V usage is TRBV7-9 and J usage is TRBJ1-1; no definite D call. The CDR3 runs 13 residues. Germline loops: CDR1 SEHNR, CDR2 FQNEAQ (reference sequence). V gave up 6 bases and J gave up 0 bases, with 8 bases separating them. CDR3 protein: CASSPGLNTEAFF. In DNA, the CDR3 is TGTGCCAGCAGTCCGGGCTTGAACACTGAAGCTTTCTTT.

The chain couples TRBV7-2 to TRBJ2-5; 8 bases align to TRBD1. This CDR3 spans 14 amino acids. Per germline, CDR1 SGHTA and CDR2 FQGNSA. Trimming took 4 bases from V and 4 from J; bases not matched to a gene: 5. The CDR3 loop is CASSSRGLVETQYF. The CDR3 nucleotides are TGTGCCAGCAGCTCCAGGGGGCTCGTAGAGACCCAGTACTTC.

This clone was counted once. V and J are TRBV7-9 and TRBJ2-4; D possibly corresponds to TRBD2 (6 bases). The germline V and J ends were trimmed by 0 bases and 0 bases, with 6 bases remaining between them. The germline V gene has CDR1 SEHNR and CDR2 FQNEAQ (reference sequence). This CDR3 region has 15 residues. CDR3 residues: CASSLAGGAKNIQYF. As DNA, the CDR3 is TGTGCCAGCAGCTTAGCGGGGGGAGCCAAAAACATTCAGTACTTC.

Written as DNA, the CDR3 is TGCGCCAGCAGCCAAAGGGACAGGGCGGCCAAAAACATTCAGTACTTC. It is translated as CASSQRDRAAKNIQYF. V is TRBV4-3 and J is TRBJ2-4; 9 bases are a match to TRBD1. Trimming at V came to 2 bases and at J to 1 base, leaving 3 bases not matched to a gene. The CDR3 totals 16 residues. Germline V gene data show CDR1 as LGHNA and CDR2 as YSLEER.

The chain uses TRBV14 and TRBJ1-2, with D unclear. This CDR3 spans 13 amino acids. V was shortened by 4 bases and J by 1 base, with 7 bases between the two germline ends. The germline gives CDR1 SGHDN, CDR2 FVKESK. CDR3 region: CASSLQDNYGYTF. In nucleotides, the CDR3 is TGTGCCAGCAGCCTCCAGGATAACTATGGCTACACCTTC. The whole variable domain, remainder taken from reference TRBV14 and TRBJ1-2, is EAGVTQFPSHSVIEKGQTVTLRCDPISGHDNLYWYRRVMGKEIKFLLHFVKESKQDESGMPNNRFLAERTGGTYSTLKVQPAELEDSGVYFCASSLQDNYGYTFGSGTRLTVV.

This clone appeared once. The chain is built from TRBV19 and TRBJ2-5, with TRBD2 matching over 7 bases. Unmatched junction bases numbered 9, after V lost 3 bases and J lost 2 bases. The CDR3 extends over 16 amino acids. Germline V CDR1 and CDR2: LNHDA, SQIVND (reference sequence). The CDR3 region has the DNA TGTGCCAGTAGTATTTTGGCGGGGGAAGTTCAAGAGACCCAGTACTTC. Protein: CASSILAGEVQETQYF.

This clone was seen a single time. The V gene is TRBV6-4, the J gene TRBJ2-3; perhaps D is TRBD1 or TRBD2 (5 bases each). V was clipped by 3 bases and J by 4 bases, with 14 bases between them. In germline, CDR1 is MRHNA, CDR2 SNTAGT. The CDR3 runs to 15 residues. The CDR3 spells CASSDGTRGADTQYF. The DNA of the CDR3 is TGTGCCAGCAGTGATGGGACCCGAGGCGCAGATACGCAGTATTTT.

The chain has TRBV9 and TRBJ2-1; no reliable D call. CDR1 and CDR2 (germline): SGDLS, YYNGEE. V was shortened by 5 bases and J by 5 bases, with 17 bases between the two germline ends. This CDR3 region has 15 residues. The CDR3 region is CASRAVDSTHNEQFF. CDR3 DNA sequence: TGTGCCAGCAGGGCGGTGGATAGCACCCACAATGAGCAGTTCTTC.

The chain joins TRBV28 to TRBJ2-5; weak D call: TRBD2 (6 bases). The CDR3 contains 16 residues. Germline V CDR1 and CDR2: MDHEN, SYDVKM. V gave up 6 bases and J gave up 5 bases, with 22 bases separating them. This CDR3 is CASSRRAAGRWETQYF. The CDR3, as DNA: TGTGCCAGCAGCCGCCGGGCCGCGGGGCGGTGGGAGACCCAGTACTTC.

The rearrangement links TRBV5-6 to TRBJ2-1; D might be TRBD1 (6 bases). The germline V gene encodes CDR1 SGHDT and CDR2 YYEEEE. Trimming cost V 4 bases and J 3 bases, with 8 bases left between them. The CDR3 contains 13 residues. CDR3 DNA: TGTGCCAGCAGCCCGACAGGCTACAATGAGCAGTTCTTC. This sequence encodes CASSPTGYNEQFF.

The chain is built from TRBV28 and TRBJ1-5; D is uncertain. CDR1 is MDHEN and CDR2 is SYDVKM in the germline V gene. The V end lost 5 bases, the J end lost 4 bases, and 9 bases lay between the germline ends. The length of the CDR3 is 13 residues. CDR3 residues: CASSPLVNQPQHF. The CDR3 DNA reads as TGTGCCAGCAGTCCCCTCGTAAATCAGCCCCAGCATTTT.

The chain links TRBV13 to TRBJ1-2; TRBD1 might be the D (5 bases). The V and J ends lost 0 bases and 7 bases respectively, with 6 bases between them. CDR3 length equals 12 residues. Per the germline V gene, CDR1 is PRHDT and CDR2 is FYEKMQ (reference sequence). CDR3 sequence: CASSLGRAGYTF. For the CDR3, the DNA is TGTGCCAGCAGCTTAGGCAGGGCTGGCTACACCTTC.

Here the CDR3 reads CASSPSDREGHTEAFF. As DNA, the CDR3 is TGTGCCAGCAGCCCCTCGGACAGGGAAGGGCACACTGAAGCTTTCTTT. The V call is TRBV11-2, the J call TRBJ1-1; 8 bases agree with TRBD1. The V gene end was trimmed by 5 bases and the J gene end by 3 bases; junction bases not matched to a gene: 11. This CDR3 has 16 amino acids. Germline values: CDR1 SGHAT, CDR2 FQNNGV.

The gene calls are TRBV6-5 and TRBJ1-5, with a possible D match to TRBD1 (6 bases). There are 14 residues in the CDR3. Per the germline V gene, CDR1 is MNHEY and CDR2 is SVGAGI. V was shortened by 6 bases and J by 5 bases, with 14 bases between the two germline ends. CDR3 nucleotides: TGTGCCAGCAGCACTACAGGGACGCATCAGCCCCAGCATTTT. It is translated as CASSTTGTHQPQHF.

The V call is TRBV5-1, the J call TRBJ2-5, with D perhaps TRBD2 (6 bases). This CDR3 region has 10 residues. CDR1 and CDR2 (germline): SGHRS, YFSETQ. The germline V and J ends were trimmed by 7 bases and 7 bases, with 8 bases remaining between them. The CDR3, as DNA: TGCGCCAGCGGGGGGACGACCCAGTACTTC. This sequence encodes CASGGTTQYF.

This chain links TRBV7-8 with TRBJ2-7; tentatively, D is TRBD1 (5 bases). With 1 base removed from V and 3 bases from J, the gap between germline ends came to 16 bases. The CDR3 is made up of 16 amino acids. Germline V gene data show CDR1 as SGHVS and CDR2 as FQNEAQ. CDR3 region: CASSLEGSQWSYEQYF. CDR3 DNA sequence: TGTGCCAGCAGCTTAGAGGGGTCCCAATGGAGCTACGAGCAGTACTTC.